Listed below are T cell receptor beta chains from one sample, sequenced in a study of response to subunit inactivated influenza vaccine. TCRdb fed the RT-PCR reads into MiXCR, producing one record per CDR3 protein. The sample gives almost 600,000 distinct CDR3 sequences, 14% of which show up once; 11% is in the top ten. The specimen was PBMCs from blood, collected about 13 days after vaccination. These receptors originate from a man aged 50-60 years who received an inactivated influenza vaccine. Each CDR3 is given with its conserved first and last residue. The order of the fields is CDR3 protein, CDR3 DNA, V gene, clone size, J gene, D gene. A D gene is named only where the DNA matches it firmly. Expanded clones are given a class, and other clones once, few, many or no size at all.

CDR3: CATSTRQRRLDTIYF
DNA: TGTGCCACCAGCACTCGACAACGGCGTTTGGACACCATATATTTT
V: TRBV15
size: few
J: TRBJ1-3
D: NA

CDR3: CASSPLGWTGELFF
DNA: TGTGCCAGCAGCCCACTAGGTTGGACCGGGGAGCTGTTTTTT
V: TRBV14
size: NA
J: TRBJ2-2
D: NA

CDR3: CASSQDVGLTGELFF
DNA: TGTGCCAGCAGCCAAGATGTGGGGCTCACCGGGGAGCTGTTTTTT
V: TRBV4-2
size: NA
J: TRBJ2-2
D: NA

CDR3: CASRRGSGNTIYF
DNA: TGTGCCAGCAGGAGGGGCTCTGGAAACACCATATATTTT
V: TRBV12-3/TRBV12-4
size: few
J: TRBJ1-3
D: NA

CDR3: CASGTGAYEQYF
DNA: TGTGCCAGCGGGACAGGCGCCTACGAGCAGTACTTC
V: TRBV12-3/TRBV12-4
size: few
J: TRBJ2-7
D: TRBD1

CDR3: CASKEAGGASYNEQFF
DNA: TGTGCCAGCAAGGAGGCGGGGGGCGCGTCCTACAATGAGCAGTTCTTC
V: TRBV6-2/TRBV6-3
size: NA
J: TRBJ2-1
D: TRBD2

CDR3: CASSKGFGETQYF
DNA: TGTGCCAGCAGCAAGGGGTTTGGGGAGACCCAGTACTTC
V: TRBV6-2/TRBV6-3
size: NA
J: TRBJ2-5
D: NA

CDR3: CASSFRWGGETQYF
DNA: TGTGCCAGCAGCTTTCGCTGGGGAGGAGAGACCCAGTACTTC
V: TRBV7-8
size: few
J: TRBJ2-5
D: NA

CDR3: CASTPNIWAKNIQYF
DNA: TGTGCCAGCACGCCAAATATTTGGGCCAAAAACATTCAGTACTTC
V: TRBV6-2/TRBV6-3
size: few
J: TRBJ2-4
D: NA

CDR3: CASSFMRSRETQYF
DNA: TGTGCCAGCAGCTTCATGCGGTCTCGGGAGACCCAGTACTTC
V: TRBV7-2
size: few
J: TRBJ2-5
D: NA

CDR3: CASSYSISRTGFAKNIQYF
DNA: TGTGCCAGCAGTTACTCCATATCAAGGACAGGGTTTGCCAAAAACATTCAGTACTTC
V: TRBV6-2/TRBV6-3
size: few
J: TRBJ2-4
D: TRBD1

CDR3: CASSSGTMRVNEQFF
DNA: TGTGCCAGCAGCTCAGGGACAATGAGGGTTAATGAGCAGTTCTTC
V: TRBV7-2
size: NA
J: TRBJ2-1
D: NA

CDR3: CASSPTGVLYNEQFF
DNA: TGTGCCAGCAGCCCGACAGGGGTCCTCTACAATGAGCAGTTCTTC
V: TRBV7-9
size: few
J: TRBJ2-1
D: TRBD1

CDR3: CASSLPTGGYNEQFF
DNA: TGTGCCAGCAGCTTACCGACAGGGGGTTACAATGAGCAGTTCTTC
V: TRBV7-6
size: many
J: TRBJ2-1
D: TRBD1

CDR3: CASSLRFSIGGLTYNEQFF
DNA: TGTGCCAGCAGTTTAAGGTTCAGTATCGGGGGGCTCACCTACAATGAGCAGTTCTTC
V: TRBV28
size: NA
J: TRBJ2-1
D: NA

CDR3: CASSRGLGSDIQYF
DNA: TGCGCCAGCAGCCGAGGTTTGGGGTCTGACATTCAGTACTTC
V: TRBV4-3
size: NA
J: TRBJ2-4
D: NA

CDR3: CASSLEGGWTEAFF
DNA: TGCGCCAGCAGCTTGGAAGGGGGCTGGACTGAAGCTTTCTTT
V: TRBV5-1
size: NA
J: TRBJ1-1
D: TRBD1

CDR3: CASSSLGQAKNIQYF
DNA: TGCGCCAGCAGCTCTCTGGGACAGGCAAAAAACATTCAGTACTTC
V: TRBV5-1
size: NA
J: TRBJ2-4
D: TRBD1

CDR3: CASSDPSGNQPQHF
DNA: TGTGCCAGCAGTGACCCCAGTGGCAATCAGCCCCAGCATTTT
V: TRBV25-1
size: NA
J: TRBJ1-5
D: NA

CDR3: CATSRGIATNEKLFF
DNA: TGTGCCACCAGCAGAGGGATTGCAACTAATGAAAAACTGTTTTTT
V: TRBV15
size: NA
J: TRBJ1-4
D: NA

CDR3: CASSQEPDSYYEQYF
DNA: TGTGCCAGCAGCCAAGAACCGGACAGCTACTACGAGCAGTACTTC
V: TRBV3-1
size: few
J: TRBJ2-7
D: NA

CDR3: CASSNQGASTDTQYF
DNA: TGTGCCAGCAGCAATCAGGGGGCTTCAACAGATACGCAGTATTTT
V: TRBV12-3/TRBV12-4
size: few
J: TRBJ2-3
D: TRBD1

CDR3: CSAAPGPQGVGEQFF
DNA: TGCAGTGCTGCGCCGGGACCCCAAGGGGTAGGTGAGCAGTTCTTC
V: TRBV20-1
size: NA
J: TRBJ2-1
D: NA

CDR3: CASSQDFGGELFF
DNA: TGCGCCAGCAGCCAAGATTTTGGCGGGGAGCTGTTTTTT
V: TRBV4-3
size: many
J: TRBJ2-2
D: NA

CDR3: CASSGGQYNEQFF
DNA: TGTGCCAGCAGTGGGGGGCAATACAATGAGCAGTTCTTC
V: TRBV5-1
size: many
J: TRBJ2-1
D: NA

CDR3: CSVEKRDLAKNIQYF
DNA: TGCAGCGTTGAAAAGCGGGATTTAGCCAAAAACATTCAGTACTTC
V: TRBV29-1
size: NA
J: TRBJ2-4
D: TRBD2

CDR3: CASSQDGYTGELFF
DNA: TGCGCCAGCAGCCAAGACGGTTACACCGGGGAGCTGTTTTTT
V: TRBV4-3
size: many
J: TRBJ2-2
D: NA

CDR3: CASSLFTGSSYNEQFF
DNA: TGTGCCAGCAGCTTGTTTACAGGGAGCTCCTACAATGAGCAGTTCTTC
V: TRBV5-5
size: many
J: TRBJ2-1
D: NA

CDR3: CASSRGKSTGELFF
DNA: TGTGCCAGCTCACGTGGGAAGAGCACCGGGGAGCTGTTTTTT
V: TRBV18
size: NA
J: TRBJ2-2
D: NA

CDR3: CASSLGFGYTF
DNA: TGTGCCAGCAGTTTGGGGTTTGGCTACACCTTC
V: TRBV28
size: few
J: TRBJ1-2
D: NA

CDR3: CASSGWERVQNIQYF
DNA: TGTGCCAGCAGCGGGTGGGAGCGGGTCCAAAACATTCAGTACTTC
V: TRBV3-1
size: NA
J: TRBJ2-4
D: NA

CDR3: CSARGPTLEAFF
DNA: TGCAGTGCTAGAGGTCCGACACTTGAAGCTTTCTTT
V: TRBV20-1
size: few
J: TRBJ1-1
D: NA

CDR3: CSARSDRGILF
DNA: TGCAGTGCTCGCTCCGACAGGGGAATCCTTTTT
V: TRBV20-1
size: few
J: TRBJ2-7
D: TRBD1

CDR3: CASSFSGTRGGKLFF
DNA: TGTGCCAGCAGCTTCTCCGGCACCAGGGGAGGAAAACTGTTTTTT
V: TRBV6-5
size: many
J: TRBJ1-4
D: NA

CDR3: CASSSGYSTDTQYF
DNA: TGTGCCAGCAGCTCCGGTTATAGCACAGATACGCAGTATTTT
V: TRBV7-9
size: many
J: TRBJ2-3
D: NA

CDR3: CASSLGGPSGVWNEQFF
DNA: TGCGCCAGCAGCCTAGGCGGGCCGAGCGGGGTCTGGAATGAGCAGTTCTTC
V: TRBV4-3
size: NA
J: TRBJ2-1
D: TRBD2

CDR3: CASSSGDLSGNTIYF
DNA: TGCGCCAGCAGCTCCGGGGACCTCTCTGGAAACACCATATATTTT
V: TRBV5-1
size: few
J: TRBJ1-3
D: NA

CDR3: CASSTTRPRFF
DNA: TGTGCCAGCAGTACGACACGGCCAAGATTCTTC
V: TRBV12-3/TRBV12-4
size: few
J: TRBJ2-1
D: NA

CDR3: CSARDIKLYEQYF
DNA: TGCAGTGCTAGGGACATAAAACTCTACGAGCAGTACTTC
V: TRBV20-1
size: few
J: TRBJ2-7
D: NA

CDR3: CASSLVSGDTDTEYF
DNA: TGTGCCAGCAGCTTAGTTAGCGGGGACACAGATACGGAGTATTTT
V: TRBV7-2
size: once
J: TRBJ2-3
D: TRBD2

CDR3: CASSQRRTGELFF
DNA: TGCGCCAGCAGCCAGAGGAGGACCGGGGAGCTGTTTTTT
V: TRBV4-1
size: few
J: TRBJ2-2
D: NA